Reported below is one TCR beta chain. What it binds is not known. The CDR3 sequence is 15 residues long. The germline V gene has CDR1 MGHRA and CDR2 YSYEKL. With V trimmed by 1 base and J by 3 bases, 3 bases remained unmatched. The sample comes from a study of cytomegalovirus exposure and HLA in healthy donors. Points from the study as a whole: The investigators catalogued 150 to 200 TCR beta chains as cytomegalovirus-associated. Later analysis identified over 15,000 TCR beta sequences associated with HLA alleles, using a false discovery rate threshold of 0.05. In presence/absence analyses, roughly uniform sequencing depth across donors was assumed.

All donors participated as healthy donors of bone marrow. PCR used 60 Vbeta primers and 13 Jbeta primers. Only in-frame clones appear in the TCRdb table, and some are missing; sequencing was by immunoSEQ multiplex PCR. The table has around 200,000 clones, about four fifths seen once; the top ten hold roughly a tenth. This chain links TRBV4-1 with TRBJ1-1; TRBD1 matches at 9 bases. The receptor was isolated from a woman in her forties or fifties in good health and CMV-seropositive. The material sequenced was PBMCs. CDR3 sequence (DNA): TGCGCCAGCAGCCAAGGGGGGACAGGGCACACTGAAGCTTTCTTT. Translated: CASSQGGTGHTEAFF.